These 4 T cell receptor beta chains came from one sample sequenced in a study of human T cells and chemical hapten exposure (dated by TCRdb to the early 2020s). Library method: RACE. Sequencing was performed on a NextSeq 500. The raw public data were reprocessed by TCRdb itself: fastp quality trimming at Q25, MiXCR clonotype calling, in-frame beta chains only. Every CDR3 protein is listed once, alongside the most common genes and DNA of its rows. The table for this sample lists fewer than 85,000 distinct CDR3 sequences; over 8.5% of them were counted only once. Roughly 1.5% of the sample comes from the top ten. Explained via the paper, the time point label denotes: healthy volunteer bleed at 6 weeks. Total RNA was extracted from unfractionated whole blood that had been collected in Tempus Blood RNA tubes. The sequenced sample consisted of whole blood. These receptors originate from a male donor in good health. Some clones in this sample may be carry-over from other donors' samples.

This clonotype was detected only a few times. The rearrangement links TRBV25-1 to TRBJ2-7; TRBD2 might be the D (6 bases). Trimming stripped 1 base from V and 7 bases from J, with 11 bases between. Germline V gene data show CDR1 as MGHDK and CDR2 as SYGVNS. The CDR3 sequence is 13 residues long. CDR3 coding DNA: TGTGCCAGCAGTGAATCATGGGGGACTGAGCAGTACTTC. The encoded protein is CASSESWGTEQYF.

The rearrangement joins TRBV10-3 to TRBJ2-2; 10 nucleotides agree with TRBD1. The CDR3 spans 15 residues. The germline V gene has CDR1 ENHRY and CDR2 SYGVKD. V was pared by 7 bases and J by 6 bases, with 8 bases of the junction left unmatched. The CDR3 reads CAIKEDRGWPGELFF. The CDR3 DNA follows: TGTGCCATCAAAGAGGACAGGGGGTGGCCCGGGGAGCTGTTTTTT.

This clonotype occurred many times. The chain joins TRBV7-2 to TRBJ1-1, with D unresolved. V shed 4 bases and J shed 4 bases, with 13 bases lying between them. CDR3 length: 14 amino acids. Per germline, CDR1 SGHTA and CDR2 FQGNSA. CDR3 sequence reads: CASSSRRGGTEAFF. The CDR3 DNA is TGTGCCAGCAGCTCACGACGGGGAGGCACTGAAGCTTTCTTT.

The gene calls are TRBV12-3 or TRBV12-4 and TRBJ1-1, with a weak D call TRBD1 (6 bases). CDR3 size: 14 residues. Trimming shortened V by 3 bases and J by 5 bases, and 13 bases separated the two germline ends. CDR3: CASSFGGAGTEAFF. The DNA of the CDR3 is TGTGCCAGCAGTTTCGGGGGCGCAGGGACTGAAGCTTTCTTT.